This section outlines one T cell receptor (beta chain) sequence together with its context. What it binds is unknown. This specimen belongs to a study of post-analysis software for immune sequencing data. General study points: Compared with controls, patients had more of about 5 TRBV segments, including TRBV5-6, TRBV5-1 and TRBV20-1.

Researchers reported that TCR beta cDNA libraries carried unique molecular identifiers. TCRdb fed the PCR reads into MiXCR, producing one record per CDR3 protein. Of about 800,000 distinct CDR3 sequences in the sample, roughly 27% are singletons; the top ten hold around 0.56%. Germline V gene data show CDR1 as MNHNS and CDR2 as SASEGT. The CDR3 runs 13 residues. The TCR comes from a girl aged 5-17 years with multiple sclerosis. The source material was blood. V and J are TRBV6-1 and TRBJ2-5; 8 nucleotides line up with TRBD1. The end of the DNA aligns better with TRBJ2-7, so the J call may be wrong. CDR3 in amino acids: CASIPQGENEQYF. As DNA, the CDR3 is TGTGCCAGCATACCACAGGGGGAGAACGAGCAGTACTTC.